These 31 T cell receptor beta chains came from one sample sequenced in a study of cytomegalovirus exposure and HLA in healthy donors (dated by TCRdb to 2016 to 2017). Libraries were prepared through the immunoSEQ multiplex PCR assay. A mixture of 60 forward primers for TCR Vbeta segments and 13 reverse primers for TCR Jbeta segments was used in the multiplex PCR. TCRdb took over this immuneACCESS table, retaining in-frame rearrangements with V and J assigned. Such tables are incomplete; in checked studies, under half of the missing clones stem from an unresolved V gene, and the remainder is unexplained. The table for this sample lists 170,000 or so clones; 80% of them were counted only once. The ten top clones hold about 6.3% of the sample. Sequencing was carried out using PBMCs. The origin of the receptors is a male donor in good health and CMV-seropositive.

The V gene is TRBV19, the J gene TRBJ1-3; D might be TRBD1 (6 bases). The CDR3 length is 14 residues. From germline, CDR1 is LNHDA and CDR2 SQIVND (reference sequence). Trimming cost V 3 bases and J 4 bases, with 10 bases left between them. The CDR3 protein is CASSIGGSGNTIYF. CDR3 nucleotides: TGTGCCAGTAGTATTGGGGGCTCAGGAAACACCATATATTTT.

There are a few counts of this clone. CDR3 nucleotide sequence: TGTGCCAGCAGCTTGTCGAGGTCGTGGCTAGCGGAAACTAACACCGGGGAGCTGTTTTTT. Protein sequence: CASSLSRSWLAETNTGELFF. The chain employs TRBV5-4 and TRBJ2-2, with 7 bases fitting TRBD2. Trimming removed 1 base from V and 2 bases from J; junction bases left unmatched: 17. The CDR3 is 20 amino acids. From germline, CDR1 is SGHNT and CDR2 YYREEE (reference sequence). The full variable domain, completed using reference TRBV5-4 and TRBJ2-2, is ETGVTQSPTHLIKTRGQQVTLRCSSQSGHNTVSWYQQALGQGPQFIFQYYREEENGRGNFPPRFSGLQFPNYSSELNVNALELDDSALYLCASSLSRSWLAETNTGELFFGEGSRLTVL.

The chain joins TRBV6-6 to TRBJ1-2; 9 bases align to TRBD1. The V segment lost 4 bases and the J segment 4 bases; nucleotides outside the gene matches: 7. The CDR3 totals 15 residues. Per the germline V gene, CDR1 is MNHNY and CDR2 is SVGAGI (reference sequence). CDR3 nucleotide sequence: TGTGCCAGCAGTTCGCCCGGACAGGGGAGCTATGGCTACACCTTC. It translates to CASSSPGQGSYGYTF.

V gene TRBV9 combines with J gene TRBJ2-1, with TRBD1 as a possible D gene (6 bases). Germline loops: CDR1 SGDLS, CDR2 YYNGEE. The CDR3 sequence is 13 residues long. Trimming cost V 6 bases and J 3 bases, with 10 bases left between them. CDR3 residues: CASTRDIYNEQFF. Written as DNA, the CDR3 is TGTGCCAGCACCCGGGACATCTACAATGAGCAGTTCTTC.

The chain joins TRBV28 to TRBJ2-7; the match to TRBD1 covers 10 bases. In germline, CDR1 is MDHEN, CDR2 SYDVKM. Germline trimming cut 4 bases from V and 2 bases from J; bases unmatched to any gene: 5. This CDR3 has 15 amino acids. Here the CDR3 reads CASSSPGTGAYEQYF. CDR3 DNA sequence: TGTGCCAGCAGTTCACCCGGGACAGGGGCCTACGAGCAGTACTTC.

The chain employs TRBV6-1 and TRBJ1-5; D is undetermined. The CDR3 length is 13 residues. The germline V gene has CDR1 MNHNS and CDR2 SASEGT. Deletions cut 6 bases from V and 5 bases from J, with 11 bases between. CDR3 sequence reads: CASRSRPDQPQHF. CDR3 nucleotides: TGTGCCAGCAGATCTAGACCCGATCAGCCCCAGCATTTT.

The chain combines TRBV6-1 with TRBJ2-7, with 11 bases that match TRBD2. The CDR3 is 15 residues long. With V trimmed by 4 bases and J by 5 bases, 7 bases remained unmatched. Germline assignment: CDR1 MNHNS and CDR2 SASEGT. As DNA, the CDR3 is TGTGCCAGCAGTGGCGGGGAACTAGCGGGGGACGAGCAGTACTTC. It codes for CASSGGELAGDEQYF.

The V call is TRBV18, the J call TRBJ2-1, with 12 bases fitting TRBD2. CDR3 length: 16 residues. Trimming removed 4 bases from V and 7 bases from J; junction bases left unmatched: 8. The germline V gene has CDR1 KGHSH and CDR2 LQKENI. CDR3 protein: CASSRGPGLAGNEQFF. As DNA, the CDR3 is TGTGCCAGCTCACGGGGACCGGGACTAGCGGGTAATGAGCAGTTCTTC.

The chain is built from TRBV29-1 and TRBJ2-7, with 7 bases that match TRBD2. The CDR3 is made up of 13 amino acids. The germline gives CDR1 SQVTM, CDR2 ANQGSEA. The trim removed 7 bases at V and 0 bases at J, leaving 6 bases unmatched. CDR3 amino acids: CSALAPSSYEQYF. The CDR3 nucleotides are TGCAGCGCACTAGCGCCCAGCTCCTACGAGCAGTACTTC.

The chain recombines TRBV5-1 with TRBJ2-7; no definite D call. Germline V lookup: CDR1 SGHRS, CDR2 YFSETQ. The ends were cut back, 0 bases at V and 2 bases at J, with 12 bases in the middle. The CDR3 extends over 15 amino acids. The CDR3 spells CASSLGAGLTYEQYF. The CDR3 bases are TGCGCCAGCAGCTTGGGTGCAGGCTTAACCTACGAGCAGTACTTC.

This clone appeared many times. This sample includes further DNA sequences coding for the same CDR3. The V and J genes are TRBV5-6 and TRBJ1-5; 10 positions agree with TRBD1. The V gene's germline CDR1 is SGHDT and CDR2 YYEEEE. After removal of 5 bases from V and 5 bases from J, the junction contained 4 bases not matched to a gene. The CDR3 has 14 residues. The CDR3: CASSLTGGDQPQHF. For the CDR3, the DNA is TGTGCCAGCAGTCTGACAGGGGGCGATCAGCCCCAGCATTTT.

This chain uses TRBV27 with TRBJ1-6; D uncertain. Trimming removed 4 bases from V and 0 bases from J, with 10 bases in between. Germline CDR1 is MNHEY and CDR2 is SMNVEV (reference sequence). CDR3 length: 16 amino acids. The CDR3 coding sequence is TGTGCCAGCAGTTACGAGGGCAGCTCCTATAATTCACCCCTCCACTTT. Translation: CASSYEGSSYNSPLHF.

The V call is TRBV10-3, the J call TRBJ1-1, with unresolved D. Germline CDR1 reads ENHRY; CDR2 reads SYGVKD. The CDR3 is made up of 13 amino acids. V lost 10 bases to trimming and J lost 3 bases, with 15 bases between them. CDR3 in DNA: TGTGCCAACCAAAGGTCAGAGGACACTGAAGCTTTCTTT. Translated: CANQRSEDTEAFF.

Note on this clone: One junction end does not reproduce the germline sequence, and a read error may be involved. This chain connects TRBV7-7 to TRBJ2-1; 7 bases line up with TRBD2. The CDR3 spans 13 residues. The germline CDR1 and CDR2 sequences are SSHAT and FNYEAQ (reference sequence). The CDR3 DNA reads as TGTGCTAGCAGCTTAGGCGGGAGAAATGAGCAGTTCTTC. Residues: CASSLGGRNEQFF. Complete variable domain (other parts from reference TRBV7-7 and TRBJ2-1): GAGVSQSPRYKVTKRGQDVTLRCDPISSHATLYWYQQALGQGPEFLTYFNYEAQPDKSGLPSDRFSAERPEGSISTLTIQRTEQRDSAMYRCASSLGGRNEQFFGPGTRLTVL.

The CDR3 DNA is TGCGCCAGCAGAAAGGCTAGCGGGAGGGCTCTACTCACCCTTGGCGAGCAGTACTTC. Amino acid sequence: CASRKASGRALLTLGEQYF. This chain joins TRBV5-1 and TRBJ2-7, with TRBD2 identical over 12 bases. CDR3 size: 19 residues. Germline loops: CDR1 SGHRS, CDR2 YFSETQ. V shed 5 bases and J 6 bases; nucleotides not matched to a gene: 21.

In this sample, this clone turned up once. The CDR3 DNA follows: TGTGCCAGTAGTATGCGGAGCAGGGGCAGTGAAAAACTGTTTTTT. Encoded protein: CASSMRSRGSEKLFF. V is TRBV19 and J is TRBJ1-4; the D gene is possibly TRBD1 (6 bases). Trimming pared 3 bases from V and 7 bases from J, leaving 15 bases between. The CDR3 extends over 15 amino acids. Germline CDR1 is LNHDA and CDR2 is SQIVND (reference sequence).

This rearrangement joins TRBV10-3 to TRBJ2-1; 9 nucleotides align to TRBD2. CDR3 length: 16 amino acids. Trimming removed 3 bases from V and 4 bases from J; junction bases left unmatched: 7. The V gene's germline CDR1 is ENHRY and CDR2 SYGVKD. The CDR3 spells CAISEAYSGRYNEQFF. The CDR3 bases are TGTGCCATCAGTGAAGCTTATAGCGGGAGATACAATGAGCAGTTCTTC.

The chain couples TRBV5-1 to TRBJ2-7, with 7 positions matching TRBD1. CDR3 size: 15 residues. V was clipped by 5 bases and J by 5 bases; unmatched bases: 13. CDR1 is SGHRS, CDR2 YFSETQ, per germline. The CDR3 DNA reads TGCGCCAGCAGTTTGTCCCCAGGACAGGTCGACGAGCAGTACTTC. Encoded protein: CASSLSPGQVDEQYF.

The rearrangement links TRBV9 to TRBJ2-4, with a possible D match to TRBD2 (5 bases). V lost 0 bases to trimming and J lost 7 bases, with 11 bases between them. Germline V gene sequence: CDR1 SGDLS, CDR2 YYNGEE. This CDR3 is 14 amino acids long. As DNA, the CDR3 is TGTGCCAGCAGCGTAGAGGAGGTGGGGAACATTCAGTACTTC. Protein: CASSVEEVGNIQYF.

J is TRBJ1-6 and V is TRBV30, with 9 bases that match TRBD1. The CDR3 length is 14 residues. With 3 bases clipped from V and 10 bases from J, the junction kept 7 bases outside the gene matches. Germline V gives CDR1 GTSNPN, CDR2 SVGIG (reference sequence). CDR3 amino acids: CAWRLGQGNSPLHF. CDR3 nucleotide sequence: TGTGCCTGGAGGTTGGGACAGGGAAACTCACCCCTCCACTTT.

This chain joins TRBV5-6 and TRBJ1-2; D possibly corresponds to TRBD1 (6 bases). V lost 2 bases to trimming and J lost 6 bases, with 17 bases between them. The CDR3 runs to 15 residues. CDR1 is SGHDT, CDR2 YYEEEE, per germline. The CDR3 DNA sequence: TGTGCCAGCAGCTTTTTAGGGCCCGGGGGGCATGGCTACACCTTC. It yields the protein CASSFLGPGGHGYTF.

DNA for the CDR3: TGTGCCACCCGGTCCCCGGGAGGTGGGGCCAACGTCCTGACTTTC. Translation: CATRSPGGGANVLTF. This chain joins TRBV28 and TRBJ2-6; TRBD2 matches 7 bases. This CDR3 is built from 15 residues. Trimming took 10 bases from V and 3 from J; bases not matched to a gene: 9. Germline values: CDR1 MDHEN, CDR2 SYDVKM.

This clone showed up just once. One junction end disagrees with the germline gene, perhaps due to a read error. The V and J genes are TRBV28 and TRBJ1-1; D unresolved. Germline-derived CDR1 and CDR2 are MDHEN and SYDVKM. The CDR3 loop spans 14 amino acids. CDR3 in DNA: TGTGCCAGCCGTTTACTTCAAGCTAACACTGAAGCTTTCTTT. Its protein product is CASRLLQANTEAFF.

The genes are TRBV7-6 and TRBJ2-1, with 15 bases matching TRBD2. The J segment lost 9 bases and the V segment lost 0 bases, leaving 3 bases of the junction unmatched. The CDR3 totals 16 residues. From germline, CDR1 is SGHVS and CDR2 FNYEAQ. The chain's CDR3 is CASSLAGTSGRFEQFF. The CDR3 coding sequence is TGTGCCAGCAGCTTAGCCGGGACTAGCGGGAGGTTTGAGCAGTTCTTC. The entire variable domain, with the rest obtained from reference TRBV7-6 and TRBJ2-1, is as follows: GAGVSQSPRYKVTKRGQDVALRCDPISGHVSLYWYRQALGQGPEFLTYFNYEAQQDKSGLPNDRFSAERPEGSISTLTIQRTEQRDSAMYRCASSLAGTSGRFEQFFGPGTRLTVL.

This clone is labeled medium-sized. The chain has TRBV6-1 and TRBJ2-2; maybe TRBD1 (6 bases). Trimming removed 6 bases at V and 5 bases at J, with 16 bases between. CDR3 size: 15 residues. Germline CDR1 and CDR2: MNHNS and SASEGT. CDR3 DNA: TGTGCCAGCAGACCCGGGACAAGGGAGACCGGGGAGCTGTTTTTT. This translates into CASRPGTRETGELFF.

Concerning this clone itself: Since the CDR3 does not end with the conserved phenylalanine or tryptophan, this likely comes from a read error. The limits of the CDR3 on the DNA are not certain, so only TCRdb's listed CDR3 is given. The CDR3: CASGILEP. This chain uses TRBV21-1 with TRBJ1-2. TRBV21-1 is noted as a pseudogene. The CDR3 totals 8 residues, both ends included.

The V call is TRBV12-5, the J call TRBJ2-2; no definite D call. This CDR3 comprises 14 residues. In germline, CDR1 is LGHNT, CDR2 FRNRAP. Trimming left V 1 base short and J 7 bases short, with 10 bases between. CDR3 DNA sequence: TGTGCTAGTGGTTTGGCGTACCCGGGCGGGGAGCTGTTTTTT. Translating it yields CASGLAYPGGELFF.

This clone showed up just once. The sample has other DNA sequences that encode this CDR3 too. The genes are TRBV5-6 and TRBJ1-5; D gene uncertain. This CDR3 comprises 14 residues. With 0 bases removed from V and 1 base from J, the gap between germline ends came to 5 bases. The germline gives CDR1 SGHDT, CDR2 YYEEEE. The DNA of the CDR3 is TGTGCCAGCAGCTTGGGCTACAGCAATCAGCCCCAGCATTTT. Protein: CASSLGYSNQPQHF. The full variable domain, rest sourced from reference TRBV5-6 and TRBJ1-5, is DAGVTQSPTHLIKTRGQQVTLRCSPKSGHDTVSWYQQALGQGPQFIFQYYEEEERQRGNFPDRFSGHQFPNYSSELNVNALLLGDSALYLCASSLGYSNQPQHFGDGTRLSIL.

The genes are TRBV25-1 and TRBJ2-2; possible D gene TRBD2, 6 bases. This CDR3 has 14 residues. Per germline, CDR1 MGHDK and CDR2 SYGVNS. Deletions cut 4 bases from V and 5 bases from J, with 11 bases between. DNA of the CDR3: TGTGCCAGCAGTGTGGGACTTCGTACCGGGGAGCTGTTTTTT. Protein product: CASSVGLRTGELFF.

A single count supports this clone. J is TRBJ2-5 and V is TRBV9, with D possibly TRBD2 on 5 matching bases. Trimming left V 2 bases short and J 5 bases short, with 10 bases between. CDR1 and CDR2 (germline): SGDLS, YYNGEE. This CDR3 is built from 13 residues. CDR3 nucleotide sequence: TGTGCCAGCAGCGTTCGGCAGCGGGAGACCCAGTACTTC. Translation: CASSVRQRETQYF.

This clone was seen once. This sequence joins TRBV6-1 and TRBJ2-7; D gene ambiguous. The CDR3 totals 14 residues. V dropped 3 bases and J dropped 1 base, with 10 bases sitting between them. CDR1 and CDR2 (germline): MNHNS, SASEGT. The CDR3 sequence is CASSDPGTSYEQYF. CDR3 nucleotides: TGTGCCAGCAGTGATCCGGGTACTTCCTACGAGCAGTACTTC.